This TCR beta chain was captured by sequencing in a study of cytomegalovirus exposure and HLA in healthy donors (dated by TCRdb to about 2017). As for the study more broadly: An earlier analysis of several hundred of the donors reported approximately 300 Gb of sequence data and 100 million to 130 million unique TCR beta sequences from about 200 million T cells. Because of strong linkage in the cohort, a handful of DR-DQ haplotypes were treated as single units for association and clustering. A later analysis re-examined previously published TCR beta repertoires from several hundred donors and added high-resolution HLA genotyping to investigate patterns of TCR occurrence. In addition to the first cohort of about 650 subjects, a separate validation cohort of 120 different subjects was used. Rather than drawing on any new phenotypic data, the later analysis identified candidate immune exposures from TCR beta sequences and the way those sequences occurred across donors. HLA typing covered class I and class II loci at four-digit resolution. The number of donors typed differed by locus, with roughly 620-630 for A, B, C, DRB1 and DQB1, roughly 520 for DQA1, 606 for DPA1, and over 400 for DPB1. Donor age, sex, ethnicity and CMV serostatus were compiled alongside the repertoire data. The aim of the study was to test whether cataloging public T cell receptors could identify signatures of past pathogen exposure. Of the 300 to 400 genotyped donors, about 84% fell in the genetic ancestry cluster associated with self-reported Caucasian donors. Among roughly 400 genotyped donors of the cohort, an average of around 250,000 unique TCR beta nucleotide sequences was sequenced per donor, of which about 20% were non-productive. Every discovery cohort repertoire had been produced on one sequencing platform. Roughly 300 gigabases of sequencing data and approximately 84 million unique TCR sequences were included in an early release covering roughly 700 HLA-typed donors. The study combined high-throughput TCR immunosequencing, statistical association of individual TCRs with disease status, and machine learning to predict cytomegalovirus infection status. An earlier analysis of 587 of the donors used high-throughput TCR beta sequencing to judge whether each TCR beta V gene segment behaved as functional or pseudogenic. A later genetic analysis took genome-wide SNP genotypes for about 60% of the roughly 670 donors and used that subset as a discovery cohort. The study profiled the T cell repertoires of 550 to 700 subjects by immunosequencing and related them to cytomegalovirus serostatus.

The CDR3 numbers 14 residues from cysteine through phenylalanine. The only DNA kept is the CDR3, 42 bases in frame from the first base. Clipping removes 0 bases from V and 5 bases from J, with 4 as the unmatched junction base count. Via the germline V gene, CDR1 is SGHRS and CDR2 YFSETQ. Library preparation used the immunoSEQ multiplex PCR assay. A mixture of 60 forward primers for TCR Vbeta segments and 13 reverse primers for TCR Jbeta segments was used in the multiplex PCR. The CDR3 region of rearranged TCR beta genes was amplified from genomic DNA with a multiplex PCR assay. Amplified TCR beta libraries were sequenced as 87-base-pair reads on the Illumina HiSeq System. In the source study's methods: A later analysis counted about 80 million unique TCR beta chains across the 700 or so repertoires, and 10 million to 11 million of these chains were shared by at least two donors. Raw reads were error-corrected and collapsed into unique sequences with a nearest-neighbor algorithm that merged closely related sequences to remove PCR and sequencing errors. CDR3 sequences were aligned to IMGT reference sequences to assign V, D and J gene segments. For a sequence to be retained, a match of at least six nucleotides to both a V gene segment and a J gene segment was required. Rearrangements were called productive when the CDR3 lacked stop codons and stayed in frame with V and J; all others were non-productive. Following IMGT convention, CDR3 was defined as the stretch from the second conserved V-encoded cysteine to the conserved J-encoded phenylalanine. The earlier analysis of some 600 of the donors excluded sequences that lacked an unambiguous match to a single V gene segment. An earlier analysis of several hundred of the donors called V segments functional above 56.7% productive rearrangements and segregating when the between-donor standard deviation exceeded 5%. A statistical classification framework was built to diagnose cytomegalovirus status from the catalog of TCR beta chain sequences. V and J gene assignment, in a later analysis, came from comparing TCR nucleotide sequences with IMGT/GENE-DB human TR gene sequences. The TCRdist pipeline was used in a later analysis to assign CDR3 sequences and most-parsimonious VDJ recombination scenarios. In a later analysis, each TCR beta chain was defined by its CDR3 amino acid sequence together with its V-gene family, and reads without a unique V-gene family were excluded. As a way to deal with suspected cross-contamination and a sequencing artifact, a later analysis dropped under 600 nucleotide sequences that were highly shared and had low generation probability. For each public chain, a later analysis derived a clonal expansion index from normalized ranks of inferred template counts within each repertoire. A later analysis computed generation probabilities with a VDJ recombination model fitted to out-of-frame rearrangements, and checked the results against IGoR. A later analysis scored TCR-TCR, TCR-HLA and TCR-CMV co-occurrence with hypergeometric tests, applying a repertoire-size bias correction to TCR pairs. False discovery rates were estimated in a later analysis by permuting HLA or CMV assignments 20 times. In a later analysis, co-occurring TCRs were grouped using DBSCAN, and TCRdist sequence similarity was added for clustering within HLA-allele-positive subsets. For co-occurrence clustering, repertoires with fewer than 30,000 or more than 120,000 public chains were excluded, along with 5 or 6 repertoires with anomalous nucleotide sharing. TCRdb re-hosts the immuneACCESS table, in-frame sequences only. Its copies lack some clones; in the studies checked, an unresolved V gene accounts for under half of them, and the cause for the rest is not known. The V and J calls and clone size were taken over from that table, and D and trimming were inferred from the DNA. The table for this sample lists some 150,000 clones; approximately 80% of them were counted only once. The top ten hold about 3.9% of the sample.

The cohort was made up of 500 to 800 healthy bone marrow donors. All cohort members were sampled while nominally healthy, although unrecorded immune exposures were likely present. The donor tested CMV seronegative and was one of the 352 seronegative cohort members. Each donor provided a peripheral blood sample, and peripheral blood mononuclear cells were used for TCR beta sequencing. The Qiagen DNeasy Blood Extraction Kit was used to extract genomic DNA from the blood cell samples. Remarks on this clone: The antigen it binds to is not known. No qualities accompany the bases; no much larger clone lies one base away.

What the research found in general, with its limitations: Because HLA typing was unavailable for some donors at each locus, only the typed subset was used in association tests. Several of the top co-occurrence clusters appeared to be linked to parvovirus B19, influenza, CMV and Epstein-Barr virus, according to a later analysis. Over 15 rarely observed V segments, including chromosome 9 orphons, were excluded from the earlier analysis of approximately 500 of the donors because counts were too low. A later analysis found that most CMV-associated TCR beta chains appeared HLA-restricted, with HLA associations seemingly driven largely by CMV exposure. In this cohort, only TCR beta chains were sequenced, and detectable features were limited by the absence of alpha or paired-chain data. In a later analysis, HLA-associated TCR beta chains showed more clonal expansion and lower generation probabilities than non-associated chains that were equally common. An association between a missense DCLRE1C variant and V-gene and J-gene trimming of TCR beta chains was found in a later genetic analysis and replicated in an independent cohort. Cytomegalovirus status was reported to be diagnosed by the classifier with high specificity and sensitivity in both the original and validation cohorts. In a later genetic analysis, fewer N-insertions in productive TCRs were reported among donors in an Asian-associated ancestry cluster than the approximately 670-donor mean. In an earlier analysis of approximately 600 of the donors, most TCR beta V segments were observed in productive rearrangements about 87% or about 30% of the time, broadly matching IMGT annotations. A further reported finding was that TCR beta sequences accurately predicted the HLA-A and HLA-B alleles for most subjects in the first cohort. Three of the identified cytomegalovirus-associated TCR beta chains were confirmed in vitro to be specific for cytomegalovirus antigens. The study gave a list of about 170 TCR beta chains associated with cytomegalovirus. A later analysis associated about 18,000 TCR beta sequences with specific HLA alleles at a false discovery rate of 0.05. In a later analysis, TCR association rates were found to vary across HLA loci, with the most associated TCRs seen for DRB1 alleles and the fewest for HLA-C alleles. Presence/absence analyses assumed roughly uniform sequencing depth across donors, an assumption that may not hold. Across donors, most TCR sequences were observed very rarely, whereas some public TCRs were present in many individuals. Correlated functional status among segregating V segments might reflect linkage disequilibrium, but an unknown experimental factor could not be ruled out. Assigning TCR associations to individual alleles was difficult when HLA alleles, especially DR and DQ, strongly co-occurred. A cluster of highly shared sequence variants was judged likely to represent a technical artifact of the sequencing pipeline. According to the authors, the approach could potentially be generalized to other disease states and immunological phenotypes. Because the 87-base-pair reads could not distinguish some IMGT-functional V segments, including TRBV6-2 and TRBV6-3, those segments were excluded. The only immune exposure information available for the cohort was CMV serostatus.

The source material was PBMCs. The clonotype was recovered from a man between 18 and 29 years old in good health and CMV-seronegative. The rearrangement joined TRBV5-1 to TRBJ1-2, and 7 bases in between align with TRBD1. The sequenced DNA: TGCGCCAGCAGCTTGGGGCTACAGGGGTATGGCTACACCTTC. Protein translation: CASSLGLQGYGYTF.